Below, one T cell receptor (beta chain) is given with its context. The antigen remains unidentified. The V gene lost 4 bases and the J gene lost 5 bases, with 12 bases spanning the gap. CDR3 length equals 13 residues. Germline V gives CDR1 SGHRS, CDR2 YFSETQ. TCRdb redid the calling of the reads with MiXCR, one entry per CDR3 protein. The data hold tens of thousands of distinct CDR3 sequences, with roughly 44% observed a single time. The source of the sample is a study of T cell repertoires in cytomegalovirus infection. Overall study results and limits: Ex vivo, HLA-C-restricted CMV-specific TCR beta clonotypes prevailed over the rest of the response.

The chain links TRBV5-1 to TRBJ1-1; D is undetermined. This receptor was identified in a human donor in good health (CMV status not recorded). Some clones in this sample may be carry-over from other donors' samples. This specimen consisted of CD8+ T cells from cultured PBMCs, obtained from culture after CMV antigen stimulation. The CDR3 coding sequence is TGCGCCAGCAGCACTGCAGGCTTTACTGAAGCTTTCTTT. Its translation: CASSTAGFTEAFF.